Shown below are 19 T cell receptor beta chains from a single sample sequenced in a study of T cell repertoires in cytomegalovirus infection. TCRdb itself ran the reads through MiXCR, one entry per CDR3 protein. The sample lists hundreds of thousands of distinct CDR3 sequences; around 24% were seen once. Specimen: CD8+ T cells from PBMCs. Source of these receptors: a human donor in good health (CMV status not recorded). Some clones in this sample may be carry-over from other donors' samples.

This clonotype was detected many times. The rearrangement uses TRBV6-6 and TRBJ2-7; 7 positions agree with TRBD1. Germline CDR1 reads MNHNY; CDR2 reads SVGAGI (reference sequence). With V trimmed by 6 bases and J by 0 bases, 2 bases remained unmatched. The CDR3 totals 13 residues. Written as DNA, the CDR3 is TGTGCCAGCAGGAGGGACAGCTCCTACGAGCAGTACGTC. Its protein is CASRRDSSYEQYV.

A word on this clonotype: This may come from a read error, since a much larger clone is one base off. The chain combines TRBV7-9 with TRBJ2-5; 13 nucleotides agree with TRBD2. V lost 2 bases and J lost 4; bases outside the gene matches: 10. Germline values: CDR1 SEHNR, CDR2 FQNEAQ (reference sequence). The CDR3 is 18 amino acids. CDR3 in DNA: TGTGCCAGCAGCTTACCGCTATTGGGACTAGCGGGGCGAGAGACCCAGTACTTC. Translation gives CASSLPLLGLAGRETQYF.

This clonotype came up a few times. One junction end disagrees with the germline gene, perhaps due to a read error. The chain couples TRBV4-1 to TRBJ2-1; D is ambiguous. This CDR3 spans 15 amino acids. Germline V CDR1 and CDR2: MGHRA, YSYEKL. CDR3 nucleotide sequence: TGTGCCAGCAGCCAAGATATGGCAGTCTACAATGAGCAGTTCTTC. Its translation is CASSQDMAVYNEQFF.

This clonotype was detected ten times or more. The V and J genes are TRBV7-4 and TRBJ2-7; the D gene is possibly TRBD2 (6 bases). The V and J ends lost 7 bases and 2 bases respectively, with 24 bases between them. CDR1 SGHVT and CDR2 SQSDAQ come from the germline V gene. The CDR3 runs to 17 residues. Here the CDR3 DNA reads TGTGCCAGCACCCCCCGGGGGAGCCTAGAAGCAGCCTACGAGCAGTACGTC. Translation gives CASTPRGSLEAAYEQYV.

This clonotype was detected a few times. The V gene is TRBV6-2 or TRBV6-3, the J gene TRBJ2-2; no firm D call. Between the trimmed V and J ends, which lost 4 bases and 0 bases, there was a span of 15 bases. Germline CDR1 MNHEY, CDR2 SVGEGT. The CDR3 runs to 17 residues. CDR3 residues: CASSSEPDRTNTGELFF. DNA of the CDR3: TGTGCCAGCAGTTCCGAGCCTGATAGAACGAACACCGGGGAGCTGTTTTTT.

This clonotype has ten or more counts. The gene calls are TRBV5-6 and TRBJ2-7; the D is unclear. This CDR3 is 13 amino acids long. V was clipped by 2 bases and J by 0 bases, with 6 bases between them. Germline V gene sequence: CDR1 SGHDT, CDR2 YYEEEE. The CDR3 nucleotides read TGTGCCAGCAGCTTCGCCAGCTCCTACGAGCAGTACTTC. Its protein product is CASSFASSYEQYF.

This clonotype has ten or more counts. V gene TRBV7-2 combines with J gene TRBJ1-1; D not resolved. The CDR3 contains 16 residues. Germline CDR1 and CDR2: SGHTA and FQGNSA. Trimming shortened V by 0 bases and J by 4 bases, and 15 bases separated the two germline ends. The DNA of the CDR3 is TGTGCCAGCAGCTTAGCCACAGCAAGGGCCGGCACTGAAGCTTTCTTT. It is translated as CASSLATARAGTEAFF.

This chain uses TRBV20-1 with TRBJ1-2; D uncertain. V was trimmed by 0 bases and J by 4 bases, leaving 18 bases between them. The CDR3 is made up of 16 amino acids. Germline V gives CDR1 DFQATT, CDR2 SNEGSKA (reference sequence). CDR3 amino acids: CSARDYMAQSLYGYTF. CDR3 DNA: TGCAGTGCTAGAGATTATATGGCCCAAAGCCTCTATGGCTACACCTTC.

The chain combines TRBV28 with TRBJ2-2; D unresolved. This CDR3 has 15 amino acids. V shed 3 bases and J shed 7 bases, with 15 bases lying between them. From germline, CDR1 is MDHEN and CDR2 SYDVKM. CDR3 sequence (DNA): TGTGCCAGCAGTTTCTGGGATACCTCGGGCGGGGAGCTGTTTTTT. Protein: CASSFWDTSGGELFF.

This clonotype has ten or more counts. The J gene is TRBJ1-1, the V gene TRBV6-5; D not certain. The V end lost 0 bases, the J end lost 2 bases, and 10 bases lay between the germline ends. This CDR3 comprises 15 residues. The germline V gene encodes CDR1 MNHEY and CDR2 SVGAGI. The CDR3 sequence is CASSYSRAGNTEAFF. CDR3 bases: TGTGCCAGCAGTTACTCGAGGGCGGGTAACACTGAAGCTTTCTTT.

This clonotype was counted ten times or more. The DNA of the CDR3 is TGTGCCAGCAGCCCGGGGACCCCTAGCAATCAGCCCCAGCATTTT. Protein sequence: CASSPGTPSNQPQHF. The chain joins TRBV7-6 to TRBJ1-5; weak D call: TRBD1 (5 bases). This CDR3 is 15 amino acids long. V lost 5 bases and J lost 0, with 11 bases in between. The V gene's germline CDR1 is SGHVS and CDR2 FNYEAQ.

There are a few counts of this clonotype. The CDR3 DNA sequence: TGTGCCAGCAGCTTAGCGCGGGGGATGGCTTCTGGGGCCAACGTCCTGACTTTC. This encodes CASSLARGMASGANVLTF. The V gene is TRBV7-8, the J gene TRBJ2-6, with 7 nucleotides matching TRBD2. The V segment lost 0 bases and the J segment 1 base; nucleotides outside the gene matches: 6. This CDR3 region has 18 residues. Germline lookup yields CDR1 SGHVS and CDR2 FQNEAQ.

CDR3 sequence (DNA): TGTGCCAGCACGGTGGACAGGGTTGACACCATATATTTT. It is translated as CASTVDRVDTIYF. The chain recombines TRBV28 with TRBJ1-3; 8 bases agree with TRBD1. CDR3 length: 13 residues. The trim removed 7 bases at V and 8 bases at J, leaving 7 bases unmatched. Germline V lookup: CDR1 MDHEN, CDR2 SYDVKM.

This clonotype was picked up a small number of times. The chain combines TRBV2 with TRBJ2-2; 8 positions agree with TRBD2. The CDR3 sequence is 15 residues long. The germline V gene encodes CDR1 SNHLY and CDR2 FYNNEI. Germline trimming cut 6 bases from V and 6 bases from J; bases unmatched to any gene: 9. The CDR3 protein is CASREFGGAAGELFF. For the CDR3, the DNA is TGTGCCAGCAGAGAATTCGGGGGGGCCGCCGGGGAGCTGTTTTTT.

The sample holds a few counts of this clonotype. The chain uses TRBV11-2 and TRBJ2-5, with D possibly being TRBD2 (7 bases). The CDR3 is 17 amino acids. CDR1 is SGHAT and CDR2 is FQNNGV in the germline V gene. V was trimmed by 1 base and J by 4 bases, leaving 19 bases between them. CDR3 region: CASSLGLRRGAGETQYF. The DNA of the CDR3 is TGTGCCAGCAGCTTAGGTCTCCGCCGGGGGGCTGGAGAGACCCAGTACTTC.

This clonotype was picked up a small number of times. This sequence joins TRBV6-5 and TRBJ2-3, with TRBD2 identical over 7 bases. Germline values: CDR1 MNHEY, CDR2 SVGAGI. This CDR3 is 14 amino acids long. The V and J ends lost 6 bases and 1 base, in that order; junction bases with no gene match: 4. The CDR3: CASSTSVGTDTQYF. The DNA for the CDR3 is TGTGCCAGCAGCACTAGCGTCGGCACAGATACGCAGTATTTT.

The CDR3 reads CASSDRQDGYTF. The CDR3 DNA sequence: TGTGCCAGCAGCGATCGACAGGATGGCTACACCTTC. The chain carries TRBV9 and TRBJ1-2; weak D call: TRBD1 (6 bases). The CDR3 loop spans 12 amino acids. Germline values: CDR1 SGDLS, CDR2 YYNGEE. V lost 3 bases to trimming and J lost 6 bases, with 9 bases between them.

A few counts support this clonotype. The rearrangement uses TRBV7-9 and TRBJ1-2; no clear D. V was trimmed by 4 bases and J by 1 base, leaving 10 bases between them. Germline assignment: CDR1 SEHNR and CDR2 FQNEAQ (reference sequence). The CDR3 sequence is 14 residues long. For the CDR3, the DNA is TGTGCCAGCAGCTCTACCTCGATTAACTATGGCTACACCTTC. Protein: CASSSTSINYGYTF.

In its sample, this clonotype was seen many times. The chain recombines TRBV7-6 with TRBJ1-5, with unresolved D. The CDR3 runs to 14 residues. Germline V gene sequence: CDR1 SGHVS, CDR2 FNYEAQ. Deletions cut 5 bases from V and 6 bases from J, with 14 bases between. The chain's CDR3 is CASSPVIFGQPQHF. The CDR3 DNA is TGTGCCAGCAGCCCCGTAATTTTCGGTCAGCCCCAGCATTTT. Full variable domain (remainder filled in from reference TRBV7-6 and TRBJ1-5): GAGVSQSPRYKVTKRGQDVALRCDPISGHVSLYWYRQALGQGPEFLTYFNYEAQQDKSGLPNDRFSAERPEGSISTLTIQRTEQRDSAMYRCASSPVIFGQPQHFGDGTRLSIL.